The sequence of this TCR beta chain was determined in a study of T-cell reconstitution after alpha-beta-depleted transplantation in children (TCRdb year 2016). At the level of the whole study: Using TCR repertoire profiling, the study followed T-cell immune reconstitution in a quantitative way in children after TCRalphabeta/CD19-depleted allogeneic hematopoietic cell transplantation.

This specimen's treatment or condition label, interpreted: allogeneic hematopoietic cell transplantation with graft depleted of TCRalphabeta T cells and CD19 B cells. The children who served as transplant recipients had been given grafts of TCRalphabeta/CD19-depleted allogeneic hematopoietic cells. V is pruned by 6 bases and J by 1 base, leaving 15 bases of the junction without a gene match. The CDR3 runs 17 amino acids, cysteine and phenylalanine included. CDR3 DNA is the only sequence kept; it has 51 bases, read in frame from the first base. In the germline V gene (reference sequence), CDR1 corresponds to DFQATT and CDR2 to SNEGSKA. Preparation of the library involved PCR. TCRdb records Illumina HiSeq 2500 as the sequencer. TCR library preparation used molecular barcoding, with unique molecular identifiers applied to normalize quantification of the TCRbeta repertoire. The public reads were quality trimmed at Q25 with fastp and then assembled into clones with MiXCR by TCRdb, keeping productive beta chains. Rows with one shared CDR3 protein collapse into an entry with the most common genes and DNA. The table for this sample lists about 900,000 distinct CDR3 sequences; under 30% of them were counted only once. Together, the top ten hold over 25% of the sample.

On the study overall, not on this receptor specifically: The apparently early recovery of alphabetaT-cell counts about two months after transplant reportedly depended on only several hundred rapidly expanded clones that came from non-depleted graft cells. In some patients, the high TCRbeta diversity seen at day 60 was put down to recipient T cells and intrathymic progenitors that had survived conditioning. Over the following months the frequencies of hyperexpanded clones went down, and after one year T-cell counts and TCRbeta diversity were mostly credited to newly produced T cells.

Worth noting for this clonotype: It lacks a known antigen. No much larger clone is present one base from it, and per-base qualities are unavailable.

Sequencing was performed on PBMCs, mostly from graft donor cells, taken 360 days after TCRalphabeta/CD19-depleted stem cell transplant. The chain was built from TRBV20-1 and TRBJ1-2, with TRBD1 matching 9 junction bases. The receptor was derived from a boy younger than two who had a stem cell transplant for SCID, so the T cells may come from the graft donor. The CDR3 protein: CSADPSGQGLFNYGYTF. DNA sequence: TGCAGTGCCGACCCTTCGGGACAGGGTCTCTTTAACTATGGCTACACCTTC.